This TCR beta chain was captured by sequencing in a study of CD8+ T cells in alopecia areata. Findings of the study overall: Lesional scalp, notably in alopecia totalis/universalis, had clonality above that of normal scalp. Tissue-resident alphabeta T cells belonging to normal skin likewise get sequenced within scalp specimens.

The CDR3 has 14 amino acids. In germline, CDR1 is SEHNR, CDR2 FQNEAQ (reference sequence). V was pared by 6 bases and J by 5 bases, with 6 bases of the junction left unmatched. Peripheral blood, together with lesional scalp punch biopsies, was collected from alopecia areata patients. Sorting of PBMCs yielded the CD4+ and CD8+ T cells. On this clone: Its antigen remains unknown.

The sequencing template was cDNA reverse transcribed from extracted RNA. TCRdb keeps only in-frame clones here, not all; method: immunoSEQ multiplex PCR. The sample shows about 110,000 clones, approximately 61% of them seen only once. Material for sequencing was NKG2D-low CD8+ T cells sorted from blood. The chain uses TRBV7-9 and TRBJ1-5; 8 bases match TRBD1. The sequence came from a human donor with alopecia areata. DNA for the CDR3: TGTGCCAGCAGTCCAGGGGGCGCAGATCAGCCCCAGCATTTT. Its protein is CASSPGGADQPQHF.